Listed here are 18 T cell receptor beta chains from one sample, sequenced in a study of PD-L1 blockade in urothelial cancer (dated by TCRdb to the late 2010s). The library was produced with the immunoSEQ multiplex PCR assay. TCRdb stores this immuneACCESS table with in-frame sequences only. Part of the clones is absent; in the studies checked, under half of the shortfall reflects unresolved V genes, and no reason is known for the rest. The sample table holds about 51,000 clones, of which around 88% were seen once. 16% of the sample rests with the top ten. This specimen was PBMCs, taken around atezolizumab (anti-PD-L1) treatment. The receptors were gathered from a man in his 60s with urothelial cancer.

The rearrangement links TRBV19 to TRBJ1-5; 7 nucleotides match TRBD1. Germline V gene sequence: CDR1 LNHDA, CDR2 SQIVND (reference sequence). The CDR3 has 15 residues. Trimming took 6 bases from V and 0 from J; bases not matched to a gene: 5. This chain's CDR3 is CASRGDRYSNQPQHF. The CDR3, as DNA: TGTGCCAGTAGGGGGGACAGATATAGCAATCAGCCCCAGCATTTT. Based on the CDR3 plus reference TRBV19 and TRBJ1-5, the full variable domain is DGGITQSPKYLFRKEGQNVTLSCEQNLNHDAMYWYRQDPGQGLRLIYYSQIVNDFQKGDIAEGYSVSREKKESFPLTVTSAQKNPTAFYLCASRGDRYSNQPQHFGDGTRLSIL.

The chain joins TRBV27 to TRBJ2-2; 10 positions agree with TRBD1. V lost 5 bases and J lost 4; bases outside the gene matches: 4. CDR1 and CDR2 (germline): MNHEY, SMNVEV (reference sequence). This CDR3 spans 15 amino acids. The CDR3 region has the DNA TGTGCCAGCAGTCTCCGACAGGGGGCCACCGGGGAGCTGTTTTTT. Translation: CASSLRQGATGELFF.

The CDR3 DNA reads TGTGCCAGCACTCCCGTGGGCAGGGGGAACACTGAAGCTTTCTTT. It codes for CASTPVGRGNTEAFF. V is TRBV2 and J is TRBJ1-1, with D possibly TRBD1 on 6 matching bases. Germline CDR1 SNHLY, CDR2 FYNNEI. Trimming left V 7 bases short and J 1 base short, with 16 bases between. The CDR3 spans 15 residues.

The chain's CDR3 is CASSLHPGTGRPYNEQFF. CDR3 bases: TGTGCCAGCAGTTTACACCCCGGGACAGGCAGGCCCTACAATGAGCAGTTCTTC. This rearrangement joins TRBV27 to TRBJ2-1; 8 nucleotides align to TRBD1. Germline V CDR1 and CDR2: MNHEY, SMNVEV (reference sequence). The CDR3 contains 18 residues. The trim removed 2 bases at V and 2 bases at J, leaving 11 bases unmatched.

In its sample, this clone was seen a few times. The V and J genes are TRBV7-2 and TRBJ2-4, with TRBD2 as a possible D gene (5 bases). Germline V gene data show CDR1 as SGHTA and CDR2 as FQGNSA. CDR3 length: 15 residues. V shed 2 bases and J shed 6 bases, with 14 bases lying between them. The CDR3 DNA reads TGTGCCAGCAGCTTACGCGTCGACGAGGGAAACATTCAGTACTTC. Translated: CASSLRVDEGNIQYF.

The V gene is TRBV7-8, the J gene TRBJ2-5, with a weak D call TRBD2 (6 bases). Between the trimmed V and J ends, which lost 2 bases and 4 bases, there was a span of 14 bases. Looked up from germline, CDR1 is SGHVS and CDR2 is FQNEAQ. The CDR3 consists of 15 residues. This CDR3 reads CASSLTGDTLETQYF. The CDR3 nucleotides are TGTGCCAGCAGCTTAACGGGGGATACCTTAGAGACCCAGTACTTC.

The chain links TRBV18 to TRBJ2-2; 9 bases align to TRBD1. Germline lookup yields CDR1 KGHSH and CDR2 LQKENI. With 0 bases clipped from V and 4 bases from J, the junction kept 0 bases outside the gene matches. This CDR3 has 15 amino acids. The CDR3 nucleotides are TGTGCCAGCTCACCACCGGACAGGGGCACCGGGGAGCTGTTTTTT. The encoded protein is CASSPPDRGTGELFF.

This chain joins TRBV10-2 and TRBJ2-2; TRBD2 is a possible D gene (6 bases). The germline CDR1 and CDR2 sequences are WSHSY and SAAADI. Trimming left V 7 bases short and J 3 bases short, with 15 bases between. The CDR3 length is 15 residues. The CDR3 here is CASMSGETYTGELFF. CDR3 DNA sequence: TGCGCCAGCATGTCGGGGGAGACTTACACCGGGGAGCTGTTTTTT.

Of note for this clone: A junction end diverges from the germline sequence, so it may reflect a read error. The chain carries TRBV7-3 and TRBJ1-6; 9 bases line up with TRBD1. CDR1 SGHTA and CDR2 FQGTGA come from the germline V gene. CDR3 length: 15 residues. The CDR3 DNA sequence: TGTGCCAGCAGCTCAGGGACAGGGTATACTTCACCCCTCCACTTT. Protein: CASSSGTGYTSPLHF.

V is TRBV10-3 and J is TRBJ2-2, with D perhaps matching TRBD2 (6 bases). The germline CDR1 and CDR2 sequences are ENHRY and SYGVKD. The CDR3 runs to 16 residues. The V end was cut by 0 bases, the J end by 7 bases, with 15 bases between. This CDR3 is CAISESHTGEDGELFF. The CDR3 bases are TGTGCCATCAGTGAGTCGCACACCGGGGAGGACGGGGAGCTGTTTTTT.

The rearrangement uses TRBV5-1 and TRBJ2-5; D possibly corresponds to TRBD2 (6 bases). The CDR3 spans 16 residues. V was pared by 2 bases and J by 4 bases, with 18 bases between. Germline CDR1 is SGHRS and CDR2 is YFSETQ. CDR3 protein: CASSFPAGREVETQYF. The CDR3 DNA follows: TGCGCCAGCAGCTTTCCGGCGGGACGAGAGGTAGAGACCCAGTACTTC.

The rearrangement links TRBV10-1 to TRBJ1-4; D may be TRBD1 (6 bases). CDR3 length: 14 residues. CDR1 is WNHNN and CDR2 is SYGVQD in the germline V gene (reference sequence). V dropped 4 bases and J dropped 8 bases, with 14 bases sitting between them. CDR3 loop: CASSARQGLEKLFF. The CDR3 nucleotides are TGCGCCAGCAGTGCTCGTCAGGGGTTAGAAAAACTGTTTTTT.

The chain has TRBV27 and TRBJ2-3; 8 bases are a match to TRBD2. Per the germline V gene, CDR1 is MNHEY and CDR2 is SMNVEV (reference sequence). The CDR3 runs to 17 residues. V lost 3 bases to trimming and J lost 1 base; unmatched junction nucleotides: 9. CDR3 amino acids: CASSFLPGGPGTDTQYF. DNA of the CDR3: TGTGCCAGCAGTTTCCTTCCGGGAGGGCCGGGCACAGATACGCAGTATTTT.

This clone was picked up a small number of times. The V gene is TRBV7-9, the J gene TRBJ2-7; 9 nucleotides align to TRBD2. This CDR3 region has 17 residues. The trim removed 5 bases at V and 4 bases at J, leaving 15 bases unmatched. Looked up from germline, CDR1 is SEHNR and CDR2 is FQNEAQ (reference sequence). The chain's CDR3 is CASSRRAGASGEYEQYF. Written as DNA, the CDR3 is TGTGCCAGCAGCAGACGAGCAGGAGCTAGCGGGGAATACGAGCAGTACTTC. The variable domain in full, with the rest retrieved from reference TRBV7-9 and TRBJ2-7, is DTGVSQNPRHKITKRGQNVTFRCDPISEHNRLYWYRQTLGQGPEFLTYFQNEAQLEKSRLLSDRFSAERPKGSFSTLEIQRTEQGDSAMYLCASSRRAGASGEYEQYFGPGTRLTVT.

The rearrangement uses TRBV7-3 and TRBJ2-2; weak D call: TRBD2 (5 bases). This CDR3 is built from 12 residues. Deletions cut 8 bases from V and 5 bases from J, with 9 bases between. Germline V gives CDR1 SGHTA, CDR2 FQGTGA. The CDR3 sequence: CASGRGTGELFF. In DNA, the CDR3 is TGTGCCAGCGGCCGGGGAACCGGGGAGCTGTTTTTT.

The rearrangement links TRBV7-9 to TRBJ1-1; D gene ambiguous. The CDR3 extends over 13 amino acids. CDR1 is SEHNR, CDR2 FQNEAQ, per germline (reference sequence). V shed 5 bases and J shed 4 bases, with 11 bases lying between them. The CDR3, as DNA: TGTGCCAGCAGCCTAGGATCGGGCACTGAAGCTTTCTTT. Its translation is CASSLGSGTEAFF.

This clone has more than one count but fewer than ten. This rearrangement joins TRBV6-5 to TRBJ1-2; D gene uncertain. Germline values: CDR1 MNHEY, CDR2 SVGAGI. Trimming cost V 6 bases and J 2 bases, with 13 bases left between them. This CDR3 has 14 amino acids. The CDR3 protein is CASSSGSANYGYTF. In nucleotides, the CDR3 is TGTGCCAGCAGCTCCGGGAGCGCCAACTATGGCTACACCTTC.

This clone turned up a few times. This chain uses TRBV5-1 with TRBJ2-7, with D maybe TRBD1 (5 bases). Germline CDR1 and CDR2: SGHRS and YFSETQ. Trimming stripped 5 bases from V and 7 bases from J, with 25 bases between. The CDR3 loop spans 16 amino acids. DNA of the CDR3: TGCGCCAGCAGTTATGGGGCAGGAGTAAGGGCCGGGGAGCAGTACTTC. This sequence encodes CASSYGAGVRAGEQYF.